This T cell receptor beta chain is from a study of blood T cell repertoires in COVID-19. Across the whole study: The origin of the acute and convalescent COVID-19 samples was the United States, Italy and Spain.

Sequenced by immunoSEQ multiplex PCR; TCRdb stores in-frame clones only, minus some. The profile shows under 70,000 clones, around nine tenths of them singletons. Germline V CDR1 and CDR2: MNHEY, SMNVEV (reference sequence). V was clipped by 0 bases and J by 1 base, with 13 bases between them. The CDR3 extends over 16 amino acids. The sequenced sample was peripheral blood. This receptor was taken from an older woman with COVID-19, enrolled during active disease. V gene TRBV27 combines with J gene TRBJ2-7; D gene unclear. In DNA, the CDR3 is TGTGCCAGCAGTTTATCGACCGGCCTCGGGTCCTACGAGCAGTACTTC. Residues: CASSLSTGLGSYEQYF.